This is a list of T cell receptor beta chains from one sample in a study of cytomegalovirus exposure and HLA in healthy donors. Only in-frame clones appear in the TCRdb table, and some are missing; sequencing was by immunoSEQ multiplex PCR. The sample consists of about 200,000 clones, over 80% of them appearing once. The sequencing input was PBMCs. The receptors come from a man aged 25 to 40 in good health and CMV-seronegative. Both conserved end residues are part of each CDR3. D genes are given only for firm matches. A clone size is listed for some rows: how often the clone was seen (once, few, many), or a class if it is expanded.

NA | TRBJ1-2 | TRBV19 | NA | TGTGCCAGTCATGCAGGCTATGGCTACACCTTC | CASHAGYGYTF
NA | TRBJ1-2 | TRBV7-2 | NA | TGTGCCAGCAGTCCAGGAGGGCGCAGCTATGGCTACACCTTC | CASSPGGRSYGYTF
NA | TRBJ2-2 | TRBV7-8 | few | TGTGCCAGCAGCTTAGCCGGGTACACCGGGGAGCTGTTTTTT | CASSLAGYTGELFF
TRBD1 | TRBJ2-5 | TRBV7-2 | NA | TGTGCCAGCAGCTCTCAACAGGGGATGGTAGAGACCCAGTACTTC | CASSSQQGMVETQYF
NA | TRBJ1-6 | TRBV7-8 | NA | TGTGCCAGCAGCTTAGGACAGACGCCATTTAAGTCACCCCTCCACTTT | CASSLGQTPFKSPLHF
TRBD2 | TRBJ2-1 | TRBV19 | NA | TGTGCCAGTAGTTCGGATCATCTGGCGGGAGGAGGTGAGCAGTTCTTC | CASSSDHLAGGGEQFF
TRBD1 | TRBJ2-4 | TRBV25-1 | NA | TGTGCCAGCAGTGAAGGGACAGGGGGTGACATTCAGTACTTC | CASSEGTGGDIQYF
NA | TRBJ2-1 | TRBV19 | NA | TGTGCCAGTAGTACCCACTTTAGCAATGAGCAGTTCTTC | CASSTHFSNEQFF
NA | TRBJ2-5 | TRBV5-1 | NA | TGCGCCAGCAGCCCCCAGGTGATGTCAGGAGAGACCCAGTACTTC | CASSPQVMSGETQYF
NA | TRBJ2-2 | TRBV4-1 | NA | TGCGCCAGCAGGGGGCGGACCTGGGGGGAGCTGTTTTTT | CASRGRTWGELFF
TRBD2 | TRBJ2-7 | TRBV7-7 | once | TGTGCTAGCAGCTTAGTGCGGGGGGCCGTTGTATGTGAGCAGTACTTC | CASSLVRGAVVCEQYF
TRBD2 | TRBJ2-2 | TRBV4-2 | NA | TGTGCCAGCAGCCAAGAGGACGCGGGAGGAGTCCCCCCCGGGGAGCTGTTTTTT | CASSQEDAGGVPPGELFF
TRBD1 | TRBJ2-5 | TRBV2 | few | TGTGCCAGCAGCGAAGGGACAGGGTGGGAGACCCAGTACTTC | CASSEGTGWETQYF
TRBD2 | TRBJ2-1 | TRBV9 | NA | TGTGCCAGCAGCTCCAGCGGGAGCCTCAATGAGCAGTTCTTC | CASSSSGSLNEQFF